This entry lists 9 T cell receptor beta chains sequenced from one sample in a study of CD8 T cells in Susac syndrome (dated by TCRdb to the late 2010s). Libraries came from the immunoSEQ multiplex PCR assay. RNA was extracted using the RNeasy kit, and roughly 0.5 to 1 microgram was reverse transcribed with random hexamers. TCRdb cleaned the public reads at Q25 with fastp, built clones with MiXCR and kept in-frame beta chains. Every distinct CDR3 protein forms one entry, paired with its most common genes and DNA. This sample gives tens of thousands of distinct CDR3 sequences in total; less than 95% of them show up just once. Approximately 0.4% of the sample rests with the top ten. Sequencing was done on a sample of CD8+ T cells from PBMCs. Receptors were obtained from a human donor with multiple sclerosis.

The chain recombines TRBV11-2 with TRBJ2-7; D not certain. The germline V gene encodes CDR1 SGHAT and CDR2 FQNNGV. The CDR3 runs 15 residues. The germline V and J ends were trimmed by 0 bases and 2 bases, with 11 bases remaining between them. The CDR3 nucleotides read TGTGCCAGCAGCTTAGAGTTCGGCGAAGCCTACGAGCAGTACTTC. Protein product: CASSLEFGEAYEQYF. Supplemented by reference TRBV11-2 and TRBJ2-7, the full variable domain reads EAGVAQSPRYKIIEKRQSVAFWCNPISGHATLYWYQQILGQGPKLLIQFQNNGVVDDSQLPKDRFSAERLKGVDSTLKIQPAKLEDSAVYLCASSLEFGEAYEQYFGPGTRLTVT.

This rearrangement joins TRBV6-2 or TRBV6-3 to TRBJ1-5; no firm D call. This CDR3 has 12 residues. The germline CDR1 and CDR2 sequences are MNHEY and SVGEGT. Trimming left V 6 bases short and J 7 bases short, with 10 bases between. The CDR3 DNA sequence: TGTGCCAGCAGCCGACTGTCGCAGCCCCAGCATTTT. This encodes CASSRLSQPQHF.

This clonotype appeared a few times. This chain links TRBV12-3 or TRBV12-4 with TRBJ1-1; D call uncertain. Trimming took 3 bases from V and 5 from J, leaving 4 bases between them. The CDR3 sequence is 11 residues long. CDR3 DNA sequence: TGTGCCAGCAGTTTTCGAACTGAAGCTTTCTTT. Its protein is CASSFRTEAFF.

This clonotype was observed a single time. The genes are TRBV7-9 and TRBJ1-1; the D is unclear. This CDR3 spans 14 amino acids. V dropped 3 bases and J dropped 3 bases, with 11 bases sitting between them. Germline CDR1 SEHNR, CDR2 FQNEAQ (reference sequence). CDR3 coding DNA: TGTGCCAGCAGCTTCTCAGGAAGGGACACTGAAGCTTTCTTT. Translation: CASSFSGRDTEAFF.

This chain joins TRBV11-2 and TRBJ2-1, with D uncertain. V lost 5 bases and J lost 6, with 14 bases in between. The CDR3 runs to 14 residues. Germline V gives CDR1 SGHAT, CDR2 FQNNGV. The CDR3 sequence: CASSVTLSGNEQFF. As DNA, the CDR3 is TGTGCCAGCAGCGTGACATTGAGTGGCAATGAGCAGTTCTTC.

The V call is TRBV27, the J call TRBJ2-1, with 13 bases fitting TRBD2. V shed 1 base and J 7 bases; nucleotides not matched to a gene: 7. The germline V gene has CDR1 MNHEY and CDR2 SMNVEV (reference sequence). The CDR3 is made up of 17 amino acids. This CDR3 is CASSLLTSGGPRNEQFF. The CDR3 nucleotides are TGTGCCAGCAGTTTATTGACTAGCGGGGGGCCGCGGAATGAGCAGTTCTTC.

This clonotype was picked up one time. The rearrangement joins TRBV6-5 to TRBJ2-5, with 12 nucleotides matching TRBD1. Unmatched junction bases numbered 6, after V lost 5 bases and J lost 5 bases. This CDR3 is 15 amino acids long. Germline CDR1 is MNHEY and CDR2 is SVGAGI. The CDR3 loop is CASSAGTGGAETQYF. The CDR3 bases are TGTGCCAGCAGTGCCGGGACAGGGGGCGCTGAGACCCAGTACTTC.

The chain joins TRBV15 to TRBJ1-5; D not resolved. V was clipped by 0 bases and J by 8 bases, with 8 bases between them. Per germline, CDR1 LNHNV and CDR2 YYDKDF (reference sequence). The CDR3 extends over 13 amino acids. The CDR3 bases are TGTGCCACCAGCAGAGATTCTAGTGAGCCCCAGCATTTT. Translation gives CATSRDSSEPQHF.

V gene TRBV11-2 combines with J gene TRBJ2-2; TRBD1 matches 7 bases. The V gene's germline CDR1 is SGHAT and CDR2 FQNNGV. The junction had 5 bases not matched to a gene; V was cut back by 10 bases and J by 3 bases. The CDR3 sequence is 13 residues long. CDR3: CATKGAHTGELFF. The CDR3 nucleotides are TGTGCCACCAAGGGGGCCCACACCGGGGAGCTGTTTTTT.